The 13 T cell receptor beta chains in this list originate from one sample, sequenced in a study of cytomegalovirus exposure and HLA in healthy donors. In the PCR, 60 Vbeta and 13 Jbeta primers were used. The method was immunoSEQ multiplex PCR; TCRdb's version includes in-frame clones alone and lacks a portion of them. The repertoire includes 110,000 or so clones, less than 80% of them detected once, and around 4% sits in the top ten. Sequenced material: PBMCs. These receptor sequences come from a woman in her thirties or forties in good health and CMV-seropositive.

This CDR3 reads CASSLKGQGRTEAFF. The CDR3 DNA follows: TGTGCCAGCAGTTTAAAGGGACAGGGGAGGACTGAAGCTTTCTTT. The chain links TRBV27 to TRBJ1-1; 10 positions match TRBD1. This CDR3 contains 15 residues. The V gene end was trimmed by 2 bases and the J gene end by 5 bases; junction bases not matched to a gene: 5. CDR1 is MNHEY and CDR2 is SMNVEV in the germline V gene (reference sequence).

On this clone itself: A junction boundary mismatches the germline segment, possibly from a read error. The chain recombines TRBV7-9 with TRBJ1-4, with TRBD1 matching over 8 bases. Germline V gene sequence: CDR1 SEHNR, CDR2 FQNEAQ (reference sequence). CDR3 length: 16 residues. The CDR3 nucleotides read TGTTCCAGCAGCTCAATTCAGGGGGCGGTAAATGAAAAACTGTTTTTT. Translation: CSSSSIQGAVNEKLFF.

A single count supports this clone. The same CDR3 can be traced to other DNA sequences in this sample. The V and J genes are TRBV19 and TRBJ1-1; D not resolved. The germline gives CDR1 LNHDA, CDR2 SQIVND (reference sequence). The length of the CDR3 is 13 residues. The germline V and J ends were trimmed by 3 bases and 2 bases, with 7 bases remaining between them. This CDR3 reads CASSIAVNTEAFF. In nucleotides, the CDR3 is TGTGCCAGTAGTATCGCGGTCAACACTGAAGCTTTCTTT.

The V gene is TRBV11-3, the J gene TRBJ1-2; D might be TRBD1 (6 bases). The V and J ends lost 5 bases and 5 bases respectively, with 12 bases between them. In germline, CDR1 is SGHNT, CDR2 YENEEA. The CDR3 has 13 residues. CDR3 protein: CASSDGTPYGYTF. The CDR3, as DNA: TGTGCCAGCAGCGACGGGACACCATATGGCTACACCTTC.

This clone was detected only a few times. The chain employs TRBV7-8 and TRBJ1-5; D not resolved. Germline lookup yields CDR1 SGHVS and CDR2 FQNEAQ. The CDR3 extends over 14 amino acids. With 1 base removed from V and 3 bases from J, the gap between germline ends came to 7 bases. CDR3 protein: CASSLGAANQPQHF. For the CDR3, the DNA is TGTGCCAGCAGCTTAGGGGCAGCCAATCAGCCCCAGCATTTT. The whole variable domain, filled in from reference TRBV7-8 and TRBJ1-5, reads GAGVSQSPRYKVAKRGQDVALRCDPISGHVSLFWYQQALGQGPEFLTYFQNEAQLDKSGLPSDRFFAERPEGSVSTLKIQRTQQEDSAVYLCASSLGAANQPQHFGDGTRLSIL.

The rearrangement joins TRBV23-1 to TRBJ1-4; D not resolved. TRBV23-1 is sorted into the ORF group, with uncertain function. The CDR3 is 18 residues long. Trimming removed 4 bases at V and 5 bases at J, with 23 bases between. CDR3 protein: CASSPLSRLRAGNEKLFF. CDR3 bases: TGCGCCAGCAGTCCCCTAAGTAGATTGAGGGCTGGAAATGAAAAACTGTTTTTT.

In its sample, this clone was seen a few times. The chain employs TRBV2 and TRBJ1-6; the match to TRBD1 covers 11 bases. This CDR3 contains 15 residues. With 6 bases clipped from V and 7 bases from J, the junction kept 5 bases outside the gene matches. The germline V gene encodes CDR1 SNHLY and CDR2 FYNNEI. CDR3: CASSPGQGANSPLHF. CDR3 DNA sequence: TGTGCCAGCAGCCCCGGACAGGGGGCAAATTCACCCCTCCACTTT.

The CDR3 DNA sequence: TGTGCCAGCAGGTCTGCCGGGACAGGGTCTAGGAATACTGAAGCTTTCTTT. Translation gives CASRSAGTGSRNTEAFF. The chain joins TRBV7-2 to TRBJ1-1; 9 nucleotides agree with TRBD1. The CDR3 is 17 residues long. The germline gives CDR1 SGHTA, CDR2 FQGNSA. The ends lost 6 bases at V and 5 bases at J; junction bases unmatched: 16.

This chain links TRBV5-6 with TRBJ2-3; possibly TRBD2 for D (5 bases). The CDR3 contains 12 residues. Germline V gene lookup returns CDR1 SGHDT and CDR2 YYEEEE. Trimming left V 3 bases short and J 5 bases short, with 7 bases between. The CDR3 bases are TGTGCCAGCAGCTGGGGAGTAGATACGCAGTATTTT. Translation gives CASSWGVDTQYF.

In regard to this clone: Compared with germline, one end of the junction differs, possibly owing to a read error. The chain links TRBV4-1 to TRBJ2-6; D uncertain. The CDR3 is 16 residues long. Germline values: CDR1 MGHRA, CDR2 YSYEKL. CDR3 sequence: CASSKEAASGANVLTF. Written as DNA, the CDR3 is TGCGCCAGCAGCAAAGAGGCGGCCTCTGGGGCCAACGTCCTGACTTTC.

The rearrangement joins TRBV4-2 to TRBJ2-7, with TRBD2 matching over 11 bases. Germline CDR1 is LGHNA and CDR2 is YNFKEQ. V was clipped by 4 bases and J by 1 base; unmatched bases: 12. This CDR3 has 18 amino acids. Written as DNA, the CDR3 is TGTGCCAGCAGCCGTCGAGTTCAACTAGCGGGAGAATCCTACGAGCAGTACTTC. Protein product: CASSRRVQLAGESYEQYF.

A few counts support this clone. The V and J genes are TRBV6-6 and TRBJ2-5; TRBD1 agrees at 8 bases. The germline V gene has CDR1 MNHNY and CDR2 SVGAGI (reference sequence). V gave up 3 bases and J gave up 1 base; unmatched junction bases: 4. The CDR3 sequence is 15 residues long. CDR3 loop: CASSYTGGGQETQYF. The CDR3 region has the DNA TGTGCCAGCAGTTATACAGGGGGTGGCCAAGAGACCCAGTACTTC.

The chain has TRBV7-9 and TRBJ2-1, with D perhaps TRBD2 (6 bases). V lost 5 bases, J lost 3 bases, and 14 bases lay in between. The CDR3 length is 15 residues. Germline CDR1 reads SEHNR; CDR2 reads FQNEAQ (reference sequence). Written as DNA, the CDR3 is TGTGCCAGCAGCCCCGGGACTTCTAACTACAATGAGCAGTTCTTC. This translates into CASSPGTSNYNEQFF.